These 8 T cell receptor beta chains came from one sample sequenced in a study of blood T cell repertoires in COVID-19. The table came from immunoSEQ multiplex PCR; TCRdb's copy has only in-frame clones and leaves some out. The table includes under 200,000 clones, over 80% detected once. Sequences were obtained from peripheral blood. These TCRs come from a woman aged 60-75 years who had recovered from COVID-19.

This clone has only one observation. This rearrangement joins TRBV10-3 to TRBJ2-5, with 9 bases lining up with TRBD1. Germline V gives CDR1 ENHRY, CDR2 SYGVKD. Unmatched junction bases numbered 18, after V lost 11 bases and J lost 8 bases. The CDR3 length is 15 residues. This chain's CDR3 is CAVGRDTGGLSTQYF. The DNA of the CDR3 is TGTGCCGTCGGGCGAGATACAGGGGGCCTCTCTACCCAGTACTTC.

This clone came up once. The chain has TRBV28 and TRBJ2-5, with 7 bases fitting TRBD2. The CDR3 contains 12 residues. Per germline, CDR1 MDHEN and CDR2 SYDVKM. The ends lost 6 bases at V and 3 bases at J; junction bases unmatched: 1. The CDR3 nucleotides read TGTGCCAGCAGAAGCGGGGAAGAGACCCAGTACTTC. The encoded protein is CASRSGEETQYF.

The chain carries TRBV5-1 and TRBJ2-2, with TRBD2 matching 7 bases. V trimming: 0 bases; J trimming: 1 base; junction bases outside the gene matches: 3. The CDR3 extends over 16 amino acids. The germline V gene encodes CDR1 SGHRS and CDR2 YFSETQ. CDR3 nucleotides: TGCGCCAGCAGCTTGGGGGCGGGGGTGAACACCGGGGAGCTGTTTTTT. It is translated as CASSLGAGVNTGELFF.

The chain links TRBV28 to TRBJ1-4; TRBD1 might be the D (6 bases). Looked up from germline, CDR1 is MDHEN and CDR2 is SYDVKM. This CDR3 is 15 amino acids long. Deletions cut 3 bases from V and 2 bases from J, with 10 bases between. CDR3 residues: CASSFLGATNEKLFF. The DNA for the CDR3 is TGTGCCAGCAGTTTCTTGGGGGCGACTAATGAAAAACTGTTTTTT.

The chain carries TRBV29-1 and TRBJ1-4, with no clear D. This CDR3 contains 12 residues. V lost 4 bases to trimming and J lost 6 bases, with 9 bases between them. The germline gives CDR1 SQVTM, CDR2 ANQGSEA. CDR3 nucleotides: TGCAGCGTTGGGGAGGGATATGAAAAACTGTTTTTT. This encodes CSVGEGYEKLFF. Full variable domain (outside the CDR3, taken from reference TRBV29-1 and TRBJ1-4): SAVISQKPSRDICQRGTSLTIQCQVDSQVTMMFWYRQQPGQSLTLIATANQGSEATYESGFVIDKFPISRPNLTFSTLTVSNMSPEDSSIYLCSVGEGYEKLFFGSGTQLSVL.

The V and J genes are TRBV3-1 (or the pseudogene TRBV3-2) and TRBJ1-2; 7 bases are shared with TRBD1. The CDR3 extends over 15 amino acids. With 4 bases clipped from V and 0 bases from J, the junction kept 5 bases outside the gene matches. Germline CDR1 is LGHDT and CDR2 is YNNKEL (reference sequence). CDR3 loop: CASSPQGQPNYGYTF. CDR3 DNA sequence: TGTGCCAGCAGCCCGCAGGGACAGCCTAACTATGGCTACACCTTC.

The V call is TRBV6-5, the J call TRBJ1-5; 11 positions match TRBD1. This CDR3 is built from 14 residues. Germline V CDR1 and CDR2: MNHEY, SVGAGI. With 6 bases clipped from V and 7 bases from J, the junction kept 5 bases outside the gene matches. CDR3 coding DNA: TGTGCCAGCAGCGGACAGGGGGCGCGACAGCCCCAGCATTTT. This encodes CASSGQGARQPQHF.

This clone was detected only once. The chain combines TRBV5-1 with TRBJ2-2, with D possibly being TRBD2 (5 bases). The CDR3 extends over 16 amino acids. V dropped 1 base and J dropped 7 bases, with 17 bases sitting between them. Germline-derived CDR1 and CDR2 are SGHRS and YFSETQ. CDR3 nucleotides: TGCGCCAGCAGCTTGAATGGAGGTTTTTTGAGCGGGGAGCTGTTTTTT. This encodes CASSLNGGFLSGELFF.